A selection of T cell receptor beta chains follows, all from one sample in a study of metastatic and nonmetastatic thyroid tumors. TCRdb re-analyzed the PCR reads through MiXCR. This sample has about 16,000 clones; approximately 24% occur once, and the top ten carry about 13%. The sample was tumor tissue. Receptors were obtained from a male donor with papillary thyroid cancer or a benign thyroid nodule (not recorded which). Some clones in this sample may be carry-over from other donors' samples. The CDR3 runs from the conserved cysteine through the conserved F or W. D genes are given only for firm matches. Only part of the rows carry a size: once, few, many, or a class if the clone is expanded.

clone_size,v_call,d_call,j_call,cdr3_nt,cdr3_aa
.,TRBV2,TRBD2,TRBJ2-2,TGTGCCAGCAGCTTGGTTAGCGGGAGAAGGGAGCTGTTTTTT,CASSLVSGRRELFF
many,TRBV3-1,TRBD1,TRBJ2-7,TGTGCCAGCAGCCACCCCGGACAGGGGAAAAACGAGCAGTACTTC,CASSHPGQGKNEQYF
few,TRBV28,.,TRBJ2-1,TGTGCCAGCAGTTTATCGGGATCCAACAATGAGCAGTTCTTC,CASSLSGSNNEQFF
.,TRBV30,.,TRBJ1-1,TGTGCCTGGAGTTTGACAGCGTTGAACACTGAAGCTTTCTTT,CAWSLTALNTEAFF
few,TRBV20-1,TRBD2,TRBJ2-2,TGCAGTGCTAGAGTCGATGGTGGTAGCGGGAGTGCCGGCACCGGGGAGCTGTTTTTT,CSARVDGGSGSAGTGELFF
medium-sized,TRBV6-1,.,TRBJ2-7,TGTGCCAGCTCTTCAGGGGTACCCTACGAGCAGTACTTC,CASSSGVPYEQYF
few,TRBV6-2/TRBV6-3,.,TRBJ1-2,TGTGCCAGCAGTGCTTCGGACATGATATTTGGCTACACCTTC,CASSASDMIFGYTF
.,TRBV28,.,TRBJ1-2,TGTGCCAGCAGTCCCGACCCGTCTGGTGGCTACACCTTC,CASSPDPSGGYTF
.,TRBV6-1,.,TRBJ2-3,TGTGCCAGCAGTGAAGTCTTTGGTATTAGAACAGATACGCAGTATTTT,CASSEVFGIRTDTQYF
.,TRBV6-1,.,TRBJ1-1,TGTGCCAGCAGCCGGACAGAGAACACTGAAGCTTTCTTT,CASSRTENTEAFF
few,TRBV29-1,.,TRBJ2-3,TGCAGCGTTGAATACGCGACAGGCACAGATACGCAGTATTTT,CSVEYATGTDTQYF
few,TRBV27,TRBD1,TRBJ1-6,TGTGCCAGCGAGACGGGACAGGGTTCTTCACCCCTCCACTTT,CASETGQGSSPLHF
.,TRBV30,.,TRBJ2-7,TGTGCCTGGAGGGCCAAATACGCCTACGAGCAGTACTTC,CAWRAKYAYEQYF
.,TRBV6-1,TRBD1,TRBJ1-5,TGTGCCAGCAGAATAGGGGGCAACCAGAATCAGCCCCAGCATTTT,CASRIGGNQNQPQHF
many,TRBV7-3,TRBD1,TRBJ1-1,TGTGCCAGCAGCATGGACAGGGGGCGGCCAGCTTTCTTT,CASSMDRGRPAFF
many,TRBV20-1,TRBD2,TRBJ2-1,TGCAGTGCTACGGGACTAGCGGGCGTGGGCAATGAGCAGTTCTTC,CSATGLAGVGNEQFF